This T cell receptor beta chain stems from a study of blood T cell repertoires in COVID-19. Turning to the study itself: There were acute and convalescent COVID-19 samples, and they came from the United States, Italy and Spain. In each case, the material was cDNA or gDNA derived from T cells, B-cell-depleted T cells, or PBMCs.

This CDR3 has 17 amino acids. Per germline, CDR1 SGDLS and CDR2 YYNGEE. Deletions cut 0 bases from V and 1 base from J, with 16 bases between. How the authors handled the data: Amplification of reference gene primers provided the estimated nucleated cell counts. Clones were read by immunoSEQ multiplex PCR, and TCRdb kept only the in-frame ones, dropping some. V, J and clone size are taken as reported in that table, and D and trimming were inferred from the DNA itself. The sample yields 200,000 to 250,000 clones, around three quarters seen once. V and J are TRBV9 and TRBJ2-5; a possible D gene is TRBD1 (5 bases). This clonotype was obtained from a woman in her 70s with acute or convalescent COVID-19. Sequencing used peripheral blood. The CDR3 loop is CASSVAPGGAGQETQYF. CDR3 nucleotide sequence: TGTGCCAGCAGCGTAGCCCCCGGTGGGGCAGGCCAAGAGACCCAGTACTTC.